This T cell receptor beta chain derives from a study of technical replicates of blood from a handful of donors. The germline CDR1 and CDR2 sequences are KGHSH and LQKENI. Unmatched junction bases numbered 4, after V lost 3 bases and J lost 6 bases. The CDR3 extends over 14 amino acids. TCRdb's copy holds only in-frame clones and misses some; the assay was immunoSEQ multiplex PCR. The sample includes about 53,000 clones, roughly 84% of them seen just once. The sequence was obtained from a human donor in good health. Some clones in this sample may be carry-over from other donors' samples. The specimen was PBMCs. The rearrangement joins TRBV18 to TRBJ2-1, with 8 bases lining up with TRBD2. Written as DNA, the CDR3 is TGTGCCAGCTCACCGGGACTAGATCGCAATGAGCAGTTCTTC. It yields the protein CASSPGLDRNEQFF.